This T cell receptor beta chain originates from a study of T cells in Graves' hyperthyroidism and ophthalmopathy. Active moderate-to-severe ophthalmopathy, Clinical Activity Score at least 3, NOSPECS at least 4, under 3 months' duration. General study findings and limits: In blood, most of the thyroid clonotypes expanded above 0.001 were also present.

It was RNA transcripts that yielded the amplified TCR beta CDR3 regions. When the TCR CDR3 underwent first-round RT-PCR, the HTBI primer set was used. Via MiXCR, TCRdb re-called the multiplex PCR reads, giving one row per CDR3 protein. The sample consists of approximately 600,000 distinct CDR3 sequences, less than 25% of them appearing once. This CDR3 contains 13 residues. Trimming removed 8 bases from V and 4 bases from J, with 13 bases in between. Germline V gene lookup returns CDR1 SEHNR and CDR2 FQNEAQ (reference sequence). About this clonotype: The antigen is unknown.

The sample was blood. This TCR was recovered from a man aged 25 to 40 with Graves' ophthalmopathy. The V gene is TRBV7-9, the J gene TRBJ2-3; D is possibly TRBD1 (6 bases). CDR3: CASSGDVADTQYF. The CDR3 coding sequence is TGTGCCAGCTCAGGGGACGTTGCAGATACGCAGTATTTT.